This T cell receptor (beta chain) is from a study of T cell changes during pregnancy in multiple sclerosis. Data came from immunoSEQ multiplex PCR; TCRdb stores just in-frame clones and leaves some out. The data hold around 60,000 clones, with approximately 96% observed a single time. A remark on this clone: Other DNA sequences of this sample code for an identical CDR3.

This CDR3 is built from 13 residues. The germline gives CDR1 MNHEY, CDR2 SMNVEV (reference sequence). The V and J ends lost 3 bases and 2 bases respectively, with 5 bases between them. This chain joins TRBV27 and TRBJ1-5; D is unclear. Sequences were derived from CD8+ T cells from peripheral blood mononuclear cells, sampled after pregnancy. This TCR derives from a female donor with multiple sclerosis, enrolled in a pregnancy study. CDR3 DNA sequence: TGTGCCAGCAGTTTGAGGGGCAATCAGCCCCAGCATTTT. It translates to CASSLRGNQPQHF.